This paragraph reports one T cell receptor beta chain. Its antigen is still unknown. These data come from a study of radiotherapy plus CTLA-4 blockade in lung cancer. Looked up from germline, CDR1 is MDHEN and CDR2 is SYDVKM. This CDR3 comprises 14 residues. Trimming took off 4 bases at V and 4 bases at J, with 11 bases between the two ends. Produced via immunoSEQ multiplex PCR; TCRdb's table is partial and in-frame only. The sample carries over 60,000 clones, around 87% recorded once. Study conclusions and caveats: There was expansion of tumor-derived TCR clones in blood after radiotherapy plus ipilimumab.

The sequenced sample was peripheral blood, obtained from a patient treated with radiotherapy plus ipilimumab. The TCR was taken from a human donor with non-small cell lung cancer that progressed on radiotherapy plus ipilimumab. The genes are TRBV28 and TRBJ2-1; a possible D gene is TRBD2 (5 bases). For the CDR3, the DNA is TGTGCCAGCAGTTGGGAGCAGAAGTACAATGAGCAGTTCTTC. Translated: CASSWEQKYNEQFF.